This T cell receptor (beta chain) appears in the sequencing data of a study of shared clonotypes between healthy human individuals. Sequenced by immunoSEQ multiplex PCR; TCRdb stores in-frame clones only, minus some. The sample lists some 2.1 million clones, less than 95% occurring once. Study-wide results and limits: What rarefaction showed was incomplete sorted-subset sequencing despite large depth. Generation probabilities of non-shared clonotypes were lower (relative to those shared by all four donors). Naive subsets usually exceeded memory subsets in estimated richness. Sharing across four donors was highest in naive CD4 (approximately 5%) and lowest in memory CD8 (roughly 0.4%).

This clone was counted a single time. No antigen is known for it. CD8 cells regarded as naive lacked CD45RO, were positively chosen for CCR7, and omitted terminally differentiated effector memory CD45RA+ cells. This CDR3 is built from 15 residues. J was trimmed by 2 bases and V by 3 bases; bases with no gene match: 6. The germline CDR1 and CDR2 sequences are MDHEN and SYDVKM. The TCR sequence derives from a man younger than 35 in good health. Specimen: naive CD8+ T cells sorted from blood. This chain links TRBV28 with TRBJ2-5, with TRBD1 matching over 7 bases. CDR3 DNA sequence: TGTGCCAGCAGTTTCTATACAGGGGTTCAAGAGACCCAGTACTTC. Its translation is CASSFYTGVQETQYF.